The entry that follows covers one TCR beta chain sequence. Its antigen is as yet unknown. The data stem from a study of cytomegalovirus exposure and HLA in healthy donors. Study in general: Roughly 85 million unique TCRs from HLA-typed donors made up an early data release. Study results and limitations: More clonal expansion characterized HLA-associated TCR beta chains than equally common others in a later analysis. Later analysis placed DRB1 highest and HLA-C lowest in TCR association rates, which differed by HLA locus. For most TCR sequences rarity was the rule, although some public TCRs occurred in many donors.

PCR used 60 Vbeta primers and 13 Jbeta primers. Assay: immunoSEQ multiplex PCR; the TCRdb copy retains only in-frame clones and omits some. The table includes 150,000 to 200,000 clones, approximately 80% detected once. The V end was cut by 3 bases, the J end by 5 bases, with 26 bases between. The CDR3 spans 18 residues. Material for sequencing was PBMCs. This chain links TRBV23-1 with TRBJ2-7, with D possibly matching TRBD1 (6 bases). TRBV23-1 is assigned to the ORF class and has an uncertain function. This TCR came from a woman aged 40 to 50 in good health and CMV-seronegative. The CDR3 is CASSHPVPGHHWVDEQYV. For the CDR3, the DNA is TGCGCCAGCAGTCACCCCGTTCCGGGACACCACTGGGTCGACGAGCAGTACGTC.